A selection of T cell receptor beta chains follows, all from one sample in a study of T cells in Graves' hyperthyroidism and ophthalmopathy. TCRdb analysed the multiplex PCR reads with MiXCR anew, one entry per CDR3 protein. The profile covers about 740,000 distinct CDR3 sequences, with around 13% appearing a single time and roughly 10% taken by the ten largest. Material for sequencing was blood. The origin of the receptors is a young woman with Graves' hyperthyroidism. The CDR3 runs from the conserved cysteine through the conserved F or W. The D gene is left open where the match is weak. Clone size is not always given. Where it is, it says once, few, many or a class for expanded clones.

TGTGCCAGCGCCCGGGACAGGGCCGGGGAGCTGTTTTTT CASARDRAGELFF TRBV2 TRBD1 TRBJ2-2 many
TGTGCCAGCAGCTTAGCCCTCCGAGGCGCTGAAGCTTTCTTT CASSLALRGAEAFF TRBV7-3 . TRBJ1-1 many
TGTGCCAGCAGCCCTCAAGTTAGGGGTGGAAACACCATATATTTT CASSPQVRGGNTIYF TRBV11-2 . TRBJ1-3 many
TGTGCCAGCAGCGCACGGGGTACGGAGACCCAGTACTTC CASSARGTETQYF TRBV13 . TRBJ2-5 few
TGCGCCAGCAGCCAAAGCCGACTAGCGGGAGGGCCTACGGGACGCACCGGGGAGCTGTTTTTT CASSQSRLAGGPTGRTGELFF TRBV4-1 TRBD2 TRBJ2-2 .
TGTGCCAGCGGCGGGGGCGGGACCGGGGAGCTGTTTTTT CASGGGGTGELFF TRBV7-9 . TRBJ2-2 .
TGTGCCAGCAGTTTCGCGTTCTACGAGCAGTACTTC CASSFAFYEQYF TRBV12-3/TRBV12-4 . TRBJ2-7 few
TGTGCCAGCAGACCTTACAATCAGCCCCAGCATTTT CASRPYNQPQHF TRBV2 . TRBJ1-5 many
TGTGCCAGCAGCGGAGAGACAGGGGCCTATGGCTACACCTTC CASSGETGAYGYTF TRBV3-1 TRBD1 TRBJ1-2 many
TGTGCCAGCAGTTACGAAGGACTCGACAAGTACTTC CASSYEGLDKYF TRBV6-7 . TRBJ2-5 .
TGCAGCGTTGAATTCTACCAGACCGGGACTATTTCAGATACGCAGTATTTT CSVEFYQTGTISDTQYF TRBV29-1 TRBD2 TRBJ2-3 many
TGTGCCAGCAGCGCGACGGCTAAGGATACGCAGTATTTT CASSATAKDTQYF TRBV7-9 . TRBJ2-3 few
TGCAGTGCCTTCATAGGAAATGAGCAGTTCTTC CSAFIGNEQFF TRBV20-1 . TRBJ2-1 many
TGTGCCAGCAGCTTGCGTCGGGGGACGAATGAGCAGTTCTTC CASSLRRGTNEQFF TRBV7-9 . TRBJ2-1 few
TGTGCCAGCAGTTTTCCCGGACCTGGGGAGACCCAGTACTTC CASSFPGPGETQYF TRBV12-3/TRBV12-4 . TRBJ2-5 few
TGCAGCGTCGCGGACAGGACGGGTGAAAAACTGTTTTTT CSVADRTGEKLFF TRBV29-1 TRBD1 TRBJ1-4 few
TGTGCCAGTCGACGAAGCGGGAGCACCGGGGAGCTGTTTTTT CASRRSGSTGELFF TRBV19 TRBD2 TRBJ2-2 .
TGTGCCAGCAGCAGAAAAATGAGCTCCTACGAGCAGTACTTC CASSRKMSSYEQYF TRBV7-8 . TRBJ2-7 many
TGTGCCAGCAGCTTAGTTGCAGGGTTCACTGAAGCTTTCTTT CASSLVAGFTEAFF TRBV13 . TRBJ1-1 .
TGCAGCGCTGTGTTGGGGGTACAGGCCTCCACCTACTACGAGCAGTACTTC CSAVLGVQASTYYEQYF TRBV29-1 . TRBJ2-7 many
TGTGCCAGCAGCCAAGGAACAGGCTACTATGGCTACACCTTC CASSQGTGYYGYTF TRBV14 . TRBJ1-2 .
TGTGCCTGGAGTGGACGATACTCGGGGAAACGGACAGATACGCAGTATTTT CAWSGRYSGKRTDTQYF TRBV30 . TRBJ2-3 many
TGTGCCAGCAGTTACGGCAGGGCGAATACTGAAGCTTTCTTT CASSYGRANTEAFF TRBV6-5 . TRBJ1-1 few
TGTGCCAGCAGACCGGGACTAGCGGGGATTAGCACAGATACGCAGTATTTT CASRPGLAGISTDTQYF TRBV12-3/TRBV12-4 TRBD2 TRBJ2-3 many
TGTGCCAGCAGCTATGACAGGAGGGGAAACACCATATATTTT CASSYDRRGNTIYF TRBV13 . TRBJ1-3 many
TGTGCTAGTGGTTTGGTACCGGGCGAGACCTACAATGAGCAGTTCTTC CASGLVPGETYNEQFF TRBV12-5 . TRBJ2-1 many
TGTGCCAGCAGCTCCTGGAAGAACACTGAAGCTTTCTTT CASSSWKNTEAFF TRBV13 . TRBJ1-1 many
TGTGCCAGCAGCTTAGGTTACGGTGGGACGAATCGTCTGGGCTACACCTTC CASSLGYGGTNRLGYTF TRBV7-9 . TRBJ1-2 .
TGTGCCAGCAGCGCCGCTCGTGGGGGCTCCTACGAGCAGTACTTC CASSAARGGSYEQYF TRBV2 . TRBJ2-7 many
TGTGCCAGCAGCTTAGAGTTATCTGGGGTGGACTACGAGCAGTACTTC CASSLELSGVDYEQYF TRBV11-2 . TRBJ2-7 few
TGCAGTGCTATCGTGAACACTGAAGCTTTCTTT CSAIVNTEAFF TRBV20-1 . TRBJ1-1 many
TGCAGCGTACCGGGACCGAACACCGGGGAGCTGTTTTTT CSVPGPNTGELFF TRBV29-1 . TRBJ2-2 few
TGTGCCTGGGGGACTAGCGAAATTTCCAATGAGCAGTTCTTC CAWGTSEISNEQFF TRBV30 TRBD2 TRBJ2-1 many
TGTGCCAGCAGCTTACCGGTCTATGGCTACACCTTC CASSLPVYGYTF TRBV7-9 . TRBJ1-2 .
TGTGCCACCAGCAGAGTGCAGGGGCAATTTTCGGACACTGAAGCTTTCTTT CATSRVQGQFSDTEAFF TRBV15 . TRBJ1-1 .
TGTGCCAGCTCACCGCCGGGACTTAGGGGCGGCAATGAGCAGTTCTTC CASSPPGLRGGNEQFF TRBV18 . TRBJ2-1 few
TGCAGCGTTGACGGTGTGGAGGGGAACTACGAGCAGTACTTC CSVDGVEGNYEQYF TRBV29-1 . TRBJ2-7 .
TGTGCCACCAGTGAAGGGGCCAACACCGGGGAGCTGTTTTTT CATSEGANTGELFF TRBV24-1 . TRBJ2-2 few
TGTGCCAGCAGCGTGGGACAGGGAGCAGGGAACCAAGAGACCCAGTACTTC CASSVGQGAGNQETQYF TRBV7-3 TRBD1 TRBJ2-5 .
TGTGCCAGCAGCTTATTAGCCCAGGGGCCCCCTGGCTACACCTTC CASSLLAQGPPGYTF TRBV7-2 . TRBJ1-2 many
TGTGCCAGCAGCTTCCTGACTAGCGGGGGCAATGAGCAGTTCTTC CASSFLTSGGNEQFF TRBV11-3 TRBD2 TRBJ2-1 few
TGTGCCAGCAGCGTAGGTTCGGAAGGCTATGAGCAGTTCTTC CASSVGSEGYEQFF TRBV9 . TRBJ2-1 few
TGCAGCGTTGCACCCCAAGGGGGTGCCGAAGCTTTCTTT CSVAPQGGAEAFF TRBV29-1 . TRBJ1-1 few